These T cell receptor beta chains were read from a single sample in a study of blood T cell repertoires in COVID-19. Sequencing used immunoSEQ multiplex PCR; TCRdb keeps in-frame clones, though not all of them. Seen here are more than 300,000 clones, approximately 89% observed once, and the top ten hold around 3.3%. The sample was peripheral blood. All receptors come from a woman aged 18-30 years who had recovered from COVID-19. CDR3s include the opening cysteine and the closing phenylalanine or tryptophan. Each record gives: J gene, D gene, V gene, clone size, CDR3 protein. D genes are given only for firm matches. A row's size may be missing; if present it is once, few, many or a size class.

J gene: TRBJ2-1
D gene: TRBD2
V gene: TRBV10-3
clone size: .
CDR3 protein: CAIRVTSGSHNEQFF

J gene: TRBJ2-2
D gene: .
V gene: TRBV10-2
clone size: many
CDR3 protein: CASGDSGDTGELFF

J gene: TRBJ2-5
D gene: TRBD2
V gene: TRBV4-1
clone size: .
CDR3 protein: CASSQGTSGGGETQYF

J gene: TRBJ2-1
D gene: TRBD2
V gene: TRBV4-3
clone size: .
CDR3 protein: CASSRLLAGASNEQFF

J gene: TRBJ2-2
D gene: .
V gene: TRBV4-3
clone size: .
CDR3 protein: CASSQGTQGAGELFF

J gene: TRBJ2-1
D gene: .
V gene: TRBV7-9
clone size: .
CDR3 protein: CASSRSFRLLYNEQFF

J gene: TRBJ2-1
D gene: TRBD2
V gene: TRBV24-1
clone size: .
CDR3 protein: CATSDSFGPRREDNEQFF

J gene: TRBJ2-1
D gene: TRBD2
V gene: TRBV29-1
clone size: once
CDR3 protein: CSVTPRLAGMGNEQFF

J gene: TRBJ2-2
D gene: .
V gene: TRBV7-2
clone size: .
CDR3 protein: CASSLYRENTGELFF

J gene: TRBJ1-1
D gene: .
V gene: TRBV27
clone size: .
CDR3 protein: CASSFREPYEAFF

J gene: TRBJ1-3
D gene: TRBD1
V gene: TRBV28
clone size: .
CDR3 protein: CASSETGRAGNTIYF

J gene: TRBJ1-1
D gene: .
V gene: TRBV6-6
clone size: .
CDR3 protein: CASSSGRGNTEAFF

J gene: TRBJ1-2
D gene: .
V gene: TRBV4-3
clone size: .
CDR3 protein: CASSQRAGNYGYTF

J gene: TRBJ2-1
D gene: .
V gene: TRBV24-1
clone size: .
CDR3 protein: CATSDTSNEQFF

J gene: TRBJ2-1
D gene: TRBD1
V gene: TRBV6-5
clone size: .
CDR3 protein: CASTTGQGYNEQFF

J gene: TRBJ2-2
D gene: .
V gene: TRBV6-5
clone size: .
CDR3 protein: CASSYGLYTGELFF

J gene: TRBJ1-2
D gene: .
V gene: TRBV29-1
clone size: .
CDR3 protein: CSVVVRDYGYTF

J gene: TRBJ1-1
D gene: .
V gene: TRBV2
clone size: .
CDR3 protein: CAKPGHRNTEAFF

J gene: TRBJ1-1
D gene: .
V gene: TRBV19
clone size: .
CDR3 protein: CATADGPTNTEAFF

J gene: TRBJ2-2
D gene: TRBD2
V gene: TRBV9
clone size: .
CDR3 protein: CASSAKGLAENTGELFF

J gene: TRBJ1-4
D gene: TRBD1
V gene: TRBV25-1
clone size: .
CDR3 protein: CASSDSGTGRKEKLFF

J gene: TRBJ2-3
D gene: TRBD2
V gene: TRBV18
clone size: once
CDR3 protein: CASSERLAGSDTQYF

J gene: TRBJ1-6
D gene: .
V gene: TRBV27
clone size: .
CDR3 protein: CAIKLEVGYNSPLHF

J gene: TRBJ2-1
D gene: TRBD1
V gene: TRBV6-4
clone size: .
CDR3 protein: CASSEGRTGGNEQFF